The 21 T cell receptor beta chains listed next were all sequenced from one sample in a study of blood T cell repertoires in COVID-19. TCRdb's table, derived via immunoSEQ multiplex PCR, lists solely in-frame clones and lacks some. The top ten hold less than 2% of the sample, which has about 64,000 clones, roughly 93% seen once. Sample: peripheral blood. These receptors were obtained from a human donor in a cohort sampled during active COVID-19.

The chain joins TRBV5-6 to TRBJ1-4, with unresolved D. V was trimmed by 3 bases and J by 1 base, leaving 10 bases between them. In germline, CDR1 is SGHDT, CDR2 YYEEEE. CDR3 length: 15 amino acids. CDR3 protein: CASSSTLVTNEKLFF. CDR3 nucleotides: TGTGCCAGCAGCTCTACGCTCGTAACTAATGAAAAACTGTTTTTT.

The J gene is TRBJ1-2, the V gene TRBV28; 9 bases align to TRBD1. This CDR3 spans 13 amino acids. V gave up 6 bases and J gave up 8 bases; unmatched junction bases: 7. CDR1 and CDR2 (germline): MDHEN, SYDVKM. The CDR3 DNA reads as TGTGCCAGCAGACTGACAGGGGGTGAAGGCTACACCTTC. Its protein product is CASRLTGGEGYTF.

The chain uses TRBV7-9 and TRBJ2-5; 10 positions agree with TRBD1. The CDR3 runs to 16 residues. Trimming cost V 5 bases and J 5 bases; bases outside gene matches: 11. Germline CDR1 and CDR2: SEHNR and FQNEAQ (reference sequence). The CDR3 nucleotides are TGTGCCAGCAGCGCCCGCCCCCGGGACAGGGGTGAGACCCAGTACTTC. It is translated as CASSARPRDRGETQYF.

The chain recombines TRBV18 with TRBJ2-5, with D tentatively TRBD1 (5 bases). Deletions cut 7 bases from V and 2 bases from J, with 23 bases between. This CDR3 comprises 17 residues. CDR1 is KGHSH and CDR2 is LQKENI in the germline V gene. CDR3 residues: CASLKTAGNQYQETQYF. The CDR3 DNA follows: TGTGCCAGCTTAAAAACAGCAGGGAACCAGTATCAAGAGACCCAGTACTTC.

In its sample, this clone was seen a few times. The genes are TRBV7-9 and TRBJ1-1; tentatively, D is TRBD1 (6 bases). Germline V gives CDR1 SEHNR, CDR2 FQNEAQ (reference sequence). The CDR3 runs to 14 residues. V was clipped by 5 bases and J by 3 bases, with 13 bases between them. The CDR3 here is CASSEDSGDTEAFF. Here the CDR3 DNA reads TGTGCCAGCAGCGAGGACAGCGGGGACACTGAAGCTTTCTTT.

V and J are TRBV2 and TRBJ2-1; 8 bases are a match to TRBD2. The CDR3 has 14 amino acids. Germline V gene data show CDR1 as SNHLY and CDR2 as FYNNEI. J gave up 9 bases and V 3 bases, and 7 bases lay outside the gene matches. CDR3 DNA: TGTGCCAGCAGTGAGACTAGCGCATCGGGTGAGCAGTTCTTC. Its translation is CASSETSASGEQFF.

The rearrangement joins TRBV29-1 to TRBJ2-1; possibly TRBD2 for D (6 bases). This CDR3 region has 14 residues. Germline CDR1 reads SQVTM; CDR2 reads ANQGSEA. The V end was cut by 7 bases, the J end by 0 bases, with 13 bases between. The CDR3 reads CSGLVGSSYNEQFF. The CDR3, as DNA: TGCAGCGGGCTGGTCGGGAGCTCCTACAATGAGCAGTTCTTC.

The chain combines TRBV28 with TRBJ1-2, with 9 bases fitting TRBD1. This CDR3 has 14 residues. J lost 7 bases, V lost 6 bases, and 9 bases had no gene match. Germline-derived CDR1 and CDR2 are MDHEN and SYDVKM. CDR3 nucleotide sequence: TGTGCCAGCAGCCTCTCCCGGGACAGGGTTGGCTACACCTTC. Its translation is CASSLSRDRVGYTF.

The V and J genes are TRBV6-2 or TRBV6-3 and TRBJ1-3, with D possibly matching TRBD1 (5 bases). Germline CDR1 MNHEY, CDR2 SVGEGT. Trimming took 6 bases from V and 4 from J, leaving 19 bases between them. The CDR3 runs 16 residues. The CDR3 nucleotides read TGTGCCAGCAGCCTAACCCGGCGGGACGGCGGAAACACCATATATTTT. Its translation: CASSLTRRDGGNTIYF.

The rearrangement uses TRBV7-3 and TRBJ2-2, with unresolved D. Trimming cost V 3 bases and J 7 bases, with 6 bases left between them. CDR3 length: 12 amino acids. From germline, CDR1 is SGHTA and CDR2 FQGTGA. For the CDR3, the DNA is TGTGCCAGCAGCTTCGTTAACGGGGAGCTGTTTTTT. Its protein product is CASSFVNGELFF.

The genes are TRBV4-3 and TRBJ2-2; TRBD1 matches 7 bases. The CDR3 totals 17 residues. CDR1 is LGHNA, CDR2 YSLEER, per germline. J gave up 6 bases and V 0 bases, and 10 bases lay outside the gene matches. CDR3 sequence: CASSQDVGRGRPGELFF. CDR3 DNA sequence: TGCGCCAGCAGCCAAGATGTGGGAAGGGGGCGCCCCGGGGAGCTGTTTTTT.

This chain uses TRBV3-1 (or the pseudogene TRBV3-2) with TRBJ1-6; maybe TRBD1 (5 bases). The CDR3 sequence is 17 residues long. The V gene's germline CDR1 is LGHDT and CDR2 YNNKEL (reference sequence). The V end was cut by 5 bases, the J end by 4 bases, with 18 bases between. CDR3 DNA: TGTGCCAGCAGCTCCGTGGGGGGGACGGATTATAATTCACCCCTCCACTTT. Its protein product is CASSSVGGTDYNSPLHF.

The CDR3 here is CASSFREVAYNEQFF. The CDR3 DNA reads TGCGCCAGCAGCTTCAGGGAGGTTGCCTACAATGAGCAGTTCTTC. The J gene is TRBJ2-1, the V gene TRBV5-1; D is perhaps TRBD2 (6 bases). The CDR3 runs to 15 residues. With 2 bases removed from V and 2 bases from J, the gap between germline ends came to 11 bases. In germline, CDR1 is SGHRS, CDR2 YFSETQ.

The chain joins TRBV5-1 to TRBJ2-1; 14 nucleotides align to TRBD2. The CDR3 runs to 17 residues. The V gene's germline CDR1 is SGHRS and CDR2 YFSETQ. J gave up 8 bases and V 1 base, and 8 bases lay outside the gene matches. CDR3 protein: CASSLNPGTSGSHEQFF. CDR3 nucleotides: TGCGCCAGCAGCTTGAATCCTGGGACTAGCGGGAGCCATGAGCAGTTCTTC.

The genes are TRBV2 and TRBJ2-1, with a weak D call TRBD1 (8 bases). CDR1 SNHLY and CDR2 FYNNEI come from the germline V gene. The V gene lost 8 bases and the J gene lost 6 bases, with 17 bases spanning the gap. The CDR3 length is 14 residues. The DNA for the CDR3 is TGTGCCAGCGGAGGGGGGGACAGGAGCAATGAGCAGTTCTTC. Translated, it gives CASGGGDRSNEQFF.

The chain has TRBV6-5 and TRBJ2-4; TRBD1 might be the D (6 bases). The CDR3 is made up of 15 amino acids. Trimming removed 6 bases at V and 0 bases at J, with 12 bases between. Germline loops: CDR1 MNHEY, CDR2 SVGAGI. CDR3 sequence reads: CASRDSQLAKNIQYF. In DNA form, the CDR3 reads TGTGCCAGCAGGGACAGCCAATTAGCCAAAAACATTCAGTACTTC.

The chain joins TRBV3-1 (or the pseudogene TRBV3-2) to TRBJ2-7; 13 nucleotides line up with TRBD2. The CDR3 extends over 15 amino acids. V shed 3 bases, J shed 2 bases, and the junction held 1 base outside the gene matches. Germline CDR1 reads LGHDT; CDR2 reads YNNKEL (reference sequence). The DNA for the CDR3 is TGTGCCAGCAGCCAGGGACTAGCGGGAACCTACGAGCAGTACTTC. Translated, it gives CASSQGLAGTYEQYF.

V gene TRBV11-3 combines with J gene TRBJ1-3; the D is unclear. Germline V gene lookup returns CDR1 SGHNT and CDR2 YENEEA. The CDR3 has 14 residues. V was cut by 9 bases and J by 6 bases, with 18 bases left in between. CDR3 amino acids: CASSPGSYQNTIYF. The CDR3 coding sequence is TGTGCCAGTTCTCCCGGGTCCTACCAAAACACCATATATTTT.

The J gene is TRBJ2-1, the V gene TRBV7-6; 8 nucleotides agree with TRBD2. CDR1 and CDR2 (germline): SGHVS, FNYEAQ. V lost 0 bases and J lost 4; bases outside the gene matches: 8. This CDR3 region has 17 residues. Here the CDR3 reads CASSLAVGVAGYNEQFF. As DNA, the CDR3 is TGTGCCAGCAGCTTAGCTGTTGGGGTAGCGGGGTACAATGAGCAGTTCTTC.

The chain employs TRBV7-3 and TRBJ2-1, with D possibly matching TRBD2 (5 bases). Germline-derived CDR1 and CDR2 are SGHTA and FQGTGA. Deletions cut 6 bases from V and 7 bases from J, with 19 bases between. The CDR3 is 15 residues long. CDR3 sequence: CASSFSESLRNEQFF. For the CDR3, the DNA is TGTGCCAGCAGTTTTAGCGAGTCCCTTCGAAATGAGCAGTTCTTC.

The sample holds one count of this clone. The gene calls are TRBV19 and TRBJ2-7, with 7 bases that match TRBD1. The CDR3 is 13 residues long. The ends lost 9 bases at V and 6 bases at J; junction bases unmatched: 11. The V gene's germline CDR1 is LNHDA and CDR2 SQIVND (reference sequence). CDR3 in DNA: TGTGCCAGCAGACAGGGTCCGGGGTTCGAGCAGTACTTC. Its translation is CASRQGPGFEQYF. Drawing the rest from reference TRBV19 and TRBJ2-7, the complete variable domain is DGGITQSPKYLFRKEGQNVTLSCEQNLNHDAMYWYRQDPGQGLRLIYYSQIVNDFQKGDIAEGYSVSREKKESFPLTVTSAQKNPTAFYLCASRQGPGFEQYFGPGTRLTVT.